The sequence of this TCR beta chain was determined in a study of cytomegalovirus exposure and HLA in healthy donors. The PCR used 60 Vbeta and 13 Jbeta primers. Method: immunoSEQ multiplex PCR; TCRdb's copy keeps in-frame clones and lacks some. The sample records 120,000 to 150,000 clones, around 90% being singletons. The germline gives CDR1 SGHAT, CDR2 FQNNGV. CDR3 length: 12 residues. V lost 7 bases, J lost 4 bases, and 11 bases lay in between. The chain is built from TRBV11-2 and TRBJ2-7; the D is unclear. This receptor was obtained from a woman between 40 and 55 years old in good health and CMV-seronegative. Sequences were obtained from PBMCs. This chain's CDR3 is CASTPTQYEQYF. The CDR3, as DNA: TGTGCCAGCACCCCAACCCAGTACGAGCAGTACTTC. Using reference TRBV11-2 and TRBJ2-7 for the parts outside the CDR3, the full variable domain is EAGVAQSPRYKIIEKRQSVAFWCNPISGHATLYWYQQILGQGPKLLIQFQNNGVVDDSQLPKDRFSAERLKGVDSTLKIQPAKLEDSAVYLCASTPTQYEQYFGPGTRLTVT.